This T cell receptor (beta chain) was found in a study of cytomegalovirus exposure and HLA in healthy donors. In the case of this clone: Its antigen is undetermined.

General observations from the study: Association of a missense DCLRE1C variant with TCR beta V- and J-gene trimming was reported in a later analysis. Being productive about 90% or about 30% of the time was typical of most TCR beta V segments in an earlier analysis. Reports showed the classifier diagnosing cytomegalovirus status with high specificity and sensitivity.

It was with 60 Vbeta and 13 Jbeta primers that the PCR ran. This table comes from immunoSEQ multiplex PCR, and its TCRdb copy is limited to in-frame clones, with some not included. Of about 120,000 clones detected, over 8.5% appear once; the ten largest clones hold around 6%. CDR3 size: 15 residues. V was clipped by 4 bases and J by 0 bases, with 10 bases between them. Per the germline V gene, CDR1 is SGHNT and CDR2 is YYREEE (reference sequence). The rearrangement links TRBV5-4 to TRBJ1-4; D remains unclear. Sequenced: PBMCs. The clonotype originates from a woman in her forties in good health and CMV-seropositive. CDR3 residues: CASSHSPATNEKLFF. In DNA, the CDR3 is TGTGCCAGCAGCCACAGTCCCGCAACTAATGAAAAACTGTTTTTT.